This T cell receptor (beta chain) was documented in a study of molecular identifiers for immune sequencing clone quantification. In the study overall: Sequencing covered four of five parts into which replicate RNA from roughly 18,000 or 92,000 naive CD8 cells was split.

This clonotype came up many times. When naive CD8 T cells were sorted, they were gated as CD8+CD4-CCR7+CD45RA+. Germline V gene data show CDR1 as LGHNT and CDR2 as FRNRAP. V was trimmed by 7 bases and J by 7 bases, leaving 10 bases between them. The CDR3 extends over 12 amino acids. TCRdb redid the calling of the PCR reads with MiXCR, one entry per CDR3 protein. The sample records 250,000 to 400,000 distinct CDR3 sequences, 20% to 25% being singletons. What was sequenced was naive CD8+ T cells from blood, with Jurkat cell RNA spiked in. The subset is: FACS-sorted CD8+CD4-CCR7+CD45RA+ naive T cells. V usage is TRBV12-5 and J usage is TRBJ1-4; D gene ambiguous. This receptor was obtained from a human donor in good health. Some libraries in this study had Jurkat cell RNA spiked in. The CDR3 DNA sequence: TGTGCTAGTGCCGGGGTGAGTGAAAAACTGTTTTTT. Translating gives CASAGVSEKLFF. The entire variable domain, with the rest obtained from reference TRBV12-5 and TRBJ1-4, is as follows: DARVTQTPRHKVTEMGQEVTMRCQPILGHNTVFWYRQTMMQGLELLAYFRNRAPLDDSGMPKDRFSAEMPDATLATLKIQPSEPRDSAVYFCASAGVSEKLFFGSGTQLSVL.